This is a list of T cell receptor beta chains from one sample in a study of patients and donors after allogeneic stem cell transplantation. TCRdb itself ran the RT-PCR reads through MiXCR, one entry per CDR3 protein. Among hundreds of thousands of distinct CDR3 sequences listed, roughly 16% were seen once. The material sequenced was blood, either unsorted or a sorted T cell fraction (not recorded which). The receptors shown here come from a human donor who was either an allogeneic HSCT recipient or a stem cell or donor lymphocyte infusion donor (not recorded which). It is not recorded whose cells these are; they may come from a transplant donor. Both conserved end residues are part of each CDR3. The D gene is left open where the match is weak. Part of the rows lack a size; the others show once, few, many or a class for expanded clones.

CDR3 DNA: TGTGCCAGCAGCCCGACAGGCCCGGGGTACAATGAGCAGTTCTTC
CDR3 protein: CASSPTGPGYNEQFF
D gene: NA
clone size: NA
V gene: TRBV3-1
J gene: TRBJ2-1

CDR3 DNA: TGTGCCAGCAGCGCTCCTTTAGCGGGTACACACACCGGGGAGCTGTTTTTT
CDR3 protein: CASSAPLAGTHTGELFF
D gene: TRBD2
clone size: NA
V gene: TRBV9
J gene: TRBJ2-2

CDR3 DNA: TGCGCCAGCAGCTTGGGTCGCGCAGGGGGTAACACTGAAGCTTTCTTT
CDR3 protein: CASSLGRAGGNTEAFF
D gene: TRBD1
clone size: many
V gene: TRBV5-1
J gene: TRBJ1-1

CDR3 DNA: TGTGCCAGCAGCCGTCTCGGACAGGGAGTATATGGCTACACCTTC
CDR3 protein: CASSRLGQGVYGYTF
D gene: TRBD1
clone size: NA
V gene: TRBV5-5
J gene: TRBJ1-2

CDR3 DNA: TGCGCCAGCAGCCAAGTGAACTCCTATAATTCACCCCTCCACTTT
CDR3 protein: CASSQVNSYNSPLHF
D gene: NA
clone size: NA
V gene: TRBV4-1
J gene: TRBJ1-6

CDR3 DNA: TGCAGTGCTAGAGAACAGGGGATCGGAAACACCATATATTTT
CDR3 protein: CSAREQGIGNTIYF
D gene: TRBD1
clone size: few
V gene: TRBV20-1
J gene: TRBJ1-3

CDR3 DNA: TGTGCCAGCAGTGACCGCCCCGGCGGGCCCCAGCATTTT
CDR3 protein: CASSDRPGGPQHF
D gene: NA
clone size: few
V gene: TRBV2
J gene: TRBJ1-5

CDR3 DNA: TGTGCCATCAGTGAGAACGGTACTAGCGGGGGGCCCTATCCCACAGATACGCAGTATTTT
CDR3 protein: CAISENGTSGGPYPTDTQYF
D gene: TRBD2
clone size: NA
V gene: TRBV10-3
J gene: TRBJ2-3

CDR3 DNA: TGCAGTGCATACACAGGGGCCTACTCTGGGGCCAACGTCCTGACTTTC
CDR3 protein: CSAYTGAYSGANVLTF
D gene: TRBD1
clone size: few
V gene: TRBV20-1
J gene: TRBJ2-6

CDR3 DNA: TGCAGTGTCCCAATGCGGGCCCTAGCCAAAAACATTCAGTACTTC
CDR3 protein: CSVPMRALAKNIQYF
D gene: NA
clone size: few
V gene: TRBV20-1
J gene: TRBJ2-4

CDR3 DNA: TGCGCCAGCAGCCAAGAGAGAGGGTTCGGCACCATATATTTT
CDR3 protein: CASSQERGFGTIYF
D gene: NA
clone size: few
V gene: TRBV4-3
J gene: TRBJ1-3

CDR3 DNA: TGTGCCAGCAGCCCTACACCTCAAGAGACCCAGTACTTC
CDR3 protein: CASSPTPQETQYF
D gene: NA
clone size: few
V gene: TRBV7-3
J gene: TRBJ2-5

CDR3 DNA: TGCAGTGCTCCCTCTCCGGGACGGCTGAACACCGGGGAGCTGTTTTTT
CDR3 protein: CSAPSPGRLNTGELFF
D gene: NA
clone size: few
V gene: TRBV20-1
J gene: TRBJ2-2

CDR3 DNA: TGCGCCAGCAGCCACCCGATCTACGGAGATACGCAGTATTTT
CDR3 protein: CASSHPIYGDTQYF
D gene: NA
clone size: many
V gene: TRBV4-1
J gene: TRBJ2-3

CDR3 DNA: TGTGCCAGCAGCCAAGCACTCACTGGCACAGATACGCAGTATTTT
CDR3 protein: CASSQALTGTDTQYF
D gene: NA
clone size: many
V gene: TRBV14
J gene: TRBJ2-3

CDR3 DNA: TGCAGTGCTACTGGACATCAGCAAGAGACCCAGTACTTC
CDR3 protein: CSATGHQQETQYF
D gene: NA
clone size: few
V gene: TRBV20-1
J gene: TRBJ2-5

CDR3 DNA: TGTGCCAGCAGTGAGGGTAGCGGGGCAGATACGCAGTATTTT
CDR3 protein: CASSEGSGADTQYF
D gene: TRBD2
clone size: NA
V gene: TRBV2
J gene: TRBJ2-3

CDR3 DNA: TGTGCCAGCAGGGGCGACAGGGGGACTGAAGCTTTCTTT
CDR3 protein: CASRGDRGTEAFF
D gene: TRBD1
clone size: NA
V gene: TRBV2
J gene: TRBJ1-1

CDR3 DNA: TGTGCCTGGAGTTCGACTAGCGTAGCTAGCACAGATACGCAGTATTTT
CDR3 protein: CAWSSTSVASTDTQYF
D gene: TRBD2
clone size: few
V gene: TRBV30
J gene: TRBJ2-3

CDR3 DNA: TGTGCCAGCAGTAGGGACAGCTACTACGAGCAGTACTTC
CDR3 protein: CASSRDSYYEQYF
D gene: TRBD1
clone size: NA
V gene: TRBV6-2/TRBV6-3
J gene: TRBJ2-7

CDR3 DNA: TGTGCCAGCTCACCAGAGCAGGGTTACACCGGGGAGCTGTTTTTT
CDR3 protein: CASSPEQGYTGELFF
D gene: NA
clone size: few
V gene: TRBV18
J gene: TRBJ2-2

CDR3 DNA: TGTGCCAGCAGCTCCTTGGGCGGGAACACCGGGGAGCTGTTTTTT
CDR3 protein: CASSSLGGNTGELFF
D gene: NA
clone size: NA
V gene: TRBV11-3
J gene: TRBJ2-2

CDR3 DNA: TGTGCCAGCAGCTCTCACTTAGCGGGGCGGAACAATGAGCAGTTCTTC
CDR3 protein: CASSSHLAGRNNEQFF
D gene: TRBD2
clone size: NA
V gene: TRBV6-1
J gene: TRBJ2-1

CDR3 DNA: TGTGCCAGTATGGGGCCCACGGCGACCAATTCACCCCTCCACTTT
CDR3 protein: CASMGPTATNSPLHF
D gene: NA
clone size: NA
V gene: TRBV19
J gene: TRBJ1-6